The 20 T cell receptor beta chains below were found in one sample sequenced in a study of blood T cells in healthy people across ages. The authors ran a second PCR of roughly 6 to 12 cycles using a sample-barcoded 5' primer and a J-beta primer mix. TCRdb ran MiXCR on the 5' RACE reads and lists one entry per CDR3 protein. In the table there are about 1.7 million distinct CDR3 sequences, approximately 30% of which are singletons. Sequenced sample: blood. The origin of the receptors is a woman in her twenties or thirties in good health.

This clonotype was counted at least ten times. V and J are TRBV2 and TRBJ2-5, with 9 bases fitting TRBD1. The CDR3 loop spans 15 amino acids. Trimming removed 7 bases from V and 4 bases from J; junction bases left unmatched: 10. CDR1 and CDR2 (germline): SNHLY, FYNNEI. The CDR3 sequence: CASTARDRVGETQYF. Here the CDR3 DNA reads TGTGCCAGCACCGCACGGGACAGGGTTGGAGAGACCCAGTACTTC.

In its sample, this clonotype was seen a few times. The chain links TRBV5-1 to TRBJ2-7; a possible D gene is TRBD1 (6 bases). The CDR3 has 13 amino acids. CDR1 and CDR2 (germline): SGHRS, YFSETQ. The V gene lost 6 bases and the J gene lost 5 bases, with 15 bases spanning the gap. This CDR3 is CASTTGIKDEQYF. The DNA of the CDR3 is TGCGCCAGCACAACAGGGATAAAAGACGAGCAGTACTTC.

A remark on this clonotype: This may be a read error: a much more frequent sequence differs by one nucleotide. The rearrangement links TRBV7-2 to TRBJ1-2, with D possibly matching TRBD1 (6 bases). V lost 5 bases, J lost 4 bases, and 14 bases lay in between. Germline lookup yields CDR1 SGHTA and CDR2 FQGNSA. This CDR3 comprises 14 residues. This CDR3 is CASSPPDRFYGYTF. Here the CDR3 DNA reads TGTGCCAGCAGCCCCCCCGACAGGTTCTATGGCTACACCTTC.

This chain connects TRBV29-1 to TRBJ2-3; 9 nucleotides align to TRBD2. Germline assignment: CDR1 SQVTM and CDR2 ANQGSEA. This CDR3 is 16 amino acids long. J was trimmed by 2 bases and V by 4 bases; bases with no gene match: 10. The DNA of the CDR3 is TGCAGCGTTGTCGGCGGGGGGGCGATGTTCACAGATACGCAGTATTTT. Translated, it gives CSVVGGGAMFTDTQYF.

This clonotype was detected a few times. This chain joins TRBV2 and TRBJ1-2; D ambiguous. CDR3 length equals 13 residues. V was clipped by 6 bases and J by 4 bases, with 12 bases between them. From germline, CDR1 is SNHLY and CDR2 FYNNEI. CDR3: CASRFEGSYGYTF. CDR3 coding DNA: TGTGCCAGCAGATTCGAGGGTTCCTATGGCTACACCTTC.

There are many counts of this clonotype. J is TRBJ2-7 and V is TRBV7-2; 7 bases are a match to TRBD2. CDR1 and CDR2 (germline): SGHTA, FQGNSA. The trim removed 5 bases at V and 3 bases at J, leaving 7 bases unmatched. The length of the CDR3 is 14 residues. The CDR3, as DNA: TGTGCCAGCAGCCCCCGCGGGGGAAACTACGAGCAGTACTTC. This translates into CASSPRGGNYEQYF.

The rearrangement joins TRBV20-1 to TRBJ2-7; tentatively, D is TRBD1 or TRBD2 (6 bases each). CDR1 is DFQATT and CDR2 is SNEGSKA in the germline V gene (reference sequence). The CDR3 extends over 16 amino acids. The ends were cut back, 3 bases at V and 0 bases at J, with 18 bases in the middle. The CDR3 sequence: CSARVSGGGSSYEQYF. DNA for the CDR3: TGCAGTGCTAGGGTCTCCGGGGGCGGTAGCTCCTACGAGCAGTACTTC.

This clonotype was counted a few times. The chain uses TRBV2 and TRBJ2-1; 10 bases match TRBD2. This CDR3 has 20 residues. Germline V gene data show CDR1 as SNHLY and CDR2 as FYNNEI. The V segment lost 0 bases and the J segment 0 bases; nucleotides outside the gene matches: 11. This chain's CDR3 is CASSEAGVAGGPSSYNEQFF. The CDR3 nucleotides read TGTGCCAGCAGTGAAGCCGGGGTAGCGGGGGGCCCGAGCTCCTACAATGAGCAGTTCTTC.

The rearrangement joins TRBV27 to TRBJ2-3, with a tentative D call TRBD2 (6 bases). CDR1 is MNHEY and CDR2 is SMNVEV in the germline V gene (reference sequence). The CDR3 covers 16 residues. The V and J ends lost 3 bases and 0 bases respectively, with 13 bases between them. DNA for the CDR3: TGTGCCAGCAGTTTTCTTAGCGGACCAAGCACAGATACGCAGTATTTT. This gives the protein CASSFLSGPSTDTQYF.

The chain uses TRBV20-1 and TRBJ2-4; 7 bases are shared with TRBD2. Near its end, the DNA agrees better with TRBJ2-7, so the J call may be wrong. CDR3 length: 14 amino acids. CDR1 is DFQATT, CDR2 SNEGSKA, per germline (reference sequence). As DNA, the CDR3 is TGCAGTGCTAGCCGTGCGGGAGTACTATACGAGCAGTACTTC. Its translation: CSASRAGVLYEQYF.

The chain couples TRBV19 to TRBJ2-1, with D perhaps given as TRBD1 or TRBD2 (6 bases each). This CDR3 has 15 residues. With 5 bases removed from V and 8 bases from J, the gap between germline ends came to 19 bases. Germline V gene data show CDR1 as LNHDA and CDR2 as SQIVND (reference sequence). CDR3 in amino acids: CASSSGSWRGDEQFF. The CDR3 nucleotides read TGTGCCAGTAGTTCCGGCTCGTGGAGGGGGGATGAGCAGTTCTTC.

About this clonotype itself: One end of the junction does not line up with germline, which may come from a read error. The chain couples TRBV5-4 to TRBJ2-6; possible D gene TRBD2, 6 bases. CDR1 SGHNT and CDR2 YYREEE come from the germline V gene (reference sequence). The CDR3 sequence is 14 residues long. The CDR3 DNA is TGTGCCAGCACGGGATTTCGGAGGGCCAACGTCCGGACTTTC. Translation gives CASTGFRRANVRTF.

The V call is TRBV20-1, the J call TRBJ1-1, with a tentative D call TRBD1 (5 bases). The CDR3 covers 17 residues. CDR1 is DFQATT and CDR2 is SNEGSKA in the germline V gene (reference sequence). CDR3 amino acids: CRARKGRKGPIYTEAFF. The CDR3 DNA follows: TGCAGGGCGAGAAAGGGGCGGAAAGGGCCAATTTACACTGAAGCTTTCTTT.

The gene calls are TRBV20-1 and TRBJ2-7; 9 bases match TRBD2. CDR3 length equals 15 residues. V shed 6 bases, J shed 5 bases, and the junction held 14 bases outside the gene matches. Germline V gene sequence: CDR1 DFQATT, CDR2 SNEGSKA (reference sequence). CDR3 sequence: CSAPGTSTSTNEQYF. The CDR3 bases are TGCAGTGCGCCCGGGACTAGCACCTCAACAAACGAGCAGTACTTC.

This rearrangement joins TRBV7-9 to TRBJ2-1; D gene uncertain. Between the trimmed V and J ends, which lost 2 bases and 4 bases, there was a span of 6 bases. Germline values: CDR1 SEHNR, CDR2 FQNEAQ (reference sequence). The CDR3 sequence is 13 residues long. The DNA for the CDR3 is TGTGCCAGCAGCTTACCACAGTACAATGAGCAGTTCTTC. As protein: CASSLPQYNEQFF.

This clonotype came up many times. The chain employs TRBV9 and TRBJ2-3; D remains unclear. This CDR3 spans 12 amino acids. Germline CDR1 SGDLS, CDR2 YYNGEE. V was trimmed by 2 bases and J by 4 bases, leaving 5 bases between them. CDR3 sequence reads: CASSVVSDTQYF. As DNA, the CDR3 is TGTGCCAGCAGCGTCGTCTCAGATACGCAGTATTTT.

The chain has TRBV12-3 or TRBV12-4 and TRBJ1-5; a weak D match, TRBD1 (6 bases). Trimming took 5 bases from V and 6 from J, leaving 14 bases between them. This CDR3 is 14 amino acids long. The CDR3 loop reads CASSRGAPGQPQHF. The CDR3, as DNA: TGTGCCAGCAGTCGGGGGGCGCCCGGTCAGCCCCAGCATTTT.

The gene calls are TRBV5-1 and TRBJ2-1, with D maybe TRBD1 (5 bases). The CDR3 runs 17 residues. Germline CDR1 is SGHRS and CDR2 is YFSETQ. The V end lost 0 bases, the J end lost 3 bases, and 16 bases lay between the germline ends. For the CDR3, the DNA is TGCGCCAGCAGCTTGGCCGTTTCCCAGACAGACTACAATGAGCAGTTCTTC. Translation gives CASSLAVSQTDYNEQFF.

This clonotype was detected a few times. The J gene is TRBJ2-5, the V gene TRBV20-1; D is uncertain. V lost 6 bases and J 4 bases, leaving 15 bases between the germline ends. CDR1 is DFQATT and CDR2 is SNEGSKA in the germline V gene (reference sequence). This CDR3 is 13 amino acids long. The CDR3 protein is CSATLGLGETQYF. The CDR3 nucleotides read TGCAGTGCCACTTTAGGGCTGGGAGAGACCCAGTACTTC.

About this clonotype itself: This could be a read error, since a much larger clone is one nucleotide away. The chain uses TRBV7-2 and TRBJ2-1, with no clear D. This CDR3 contains 15 residues. Germline lookup yields CDR1 SGHTA and CDR2 FQGNSA. The CDR3 DNA is TGTGCCGGCAGCTCCTCTTATGCCTCCTACAATGAGCAGTTCTTC. As protein: CAGSSSYASYNEQFF.